This T cell receptor (beta chain) was identified in a study of T-cell reconstitution after alpha-beta-depleted transplantation in children. Study-level findings and limits: A year had passed since transplant, and T-cell counts and diversity by then came mostly from newly produced T cells. About two months after transplant, alpha-beta T cells reportedly came from several hundred expanded graft clones.

This clonotype was recorded once. The antigen is unknown. During its preparation, the TCRbeta library received unique molecular identifiers. TCRdb independently ran MiXCR on the PCR reads; one entry per CDR3 protein. The repertoire holds around 450,000 distinct CDR3 sequences, with around 46% as singletons. This CDR3 is built from 15 residues. V shed 5 bases, J shed 5 bases, and the junction held 9 bases outside the gene matches. Germline V gives CDR1 SGHVS, CDR2 FQNEAQ. The sequence was obtained from a girl between 2 and 10 years old with aplastic anemia, due to receive a stem cell transplant. This chain uses TRBV7-8 with TRBJ2-5; TRBD2 agrees at 9 bases. The source was PBMCs, collected before TCRalphabeta/CD19-depleted stem cell transplant. CDR3 sequence: CASSAAISGSETQYF. DNA of the CDR3: TGTGCCAGCAGCGCAGCCATTAGCGGGAGTGAGACCCAGTACTTC.